Below, one TCR beta chain is given with its context. As originally analysed: Scientists estimated how many nucleated cells there were by amplifying reference gene primers. Profiling relied on immunoSEQ multiplex PCR, and the TCRdb table lists in-frame clones only, not all of them. The V and J calls and the clone size are those of that table, but D and trimming were determined from the DNA. The sample has about 480,000 clones; 88% are singletons. The sample belongs to a study of blood T cell repertoires in COVID-19. The wider study: In each case, the material was cDNA or gDNA derived from T cells, B-cell-depleted T cells, or PBMCs.

Enrollees, 18 to 89 years old, lived in approximately 25 US areas. All recovered Cohort 3 donors got two negative PCRs, got clearance, or saw symptom resolution. The CDR3 has 16 residues. V lost 3 bases and J 2 bases, leaving 13 bases between the germline ends. The germline gives CDR1 KGHDR, CDR2 SFDVKD. The chain joins TRBV24-1 to TRBJ2-1, with a tentative D call TRBD2 (6 bases). The sequencing sample was made of PBMCs or T cells enriched from blood (not recorded which). The receptor comes from a woman in her forties who had recovered from COVID-19. Written as DNA, the CDR3 is TGTGCCACCAGTGATGCCGGGACTGAGACCTACAATGAGCAGTTCTTC. It specifies CATSDAGTETYNEQFF.